The 14 T cell receptor beta chains presented below share a single source sample, sequenced in a study of shared clonotypes between healthy human individuals. Sequencing used immunoSEQ multiplex PCR; TCRdb keeps in-frame clones, though not all of them. The data contain about 1.5 million clones, around 98% of them singletons. The sample comprised naive CD4+ T cells sorted from blood. The subset denotes: CD45RA+ positively selected. Receptor source: a man aged 25 to 40 in good health.

The chain joins TRBV27 to TRBJ2-3; 7 nucleotides match TRBD2. There are 16 residues in the CDR3. From germline, CDR1 is MNHEY and CDR2 SMNVEV (reference sequence). Losses at the gene ends were 0 bases for V and 1 base for J; bases not matched to a gene: 4. CDR3 DNA sequence: TGTGCCAGCAGTTTATCTAGCGGGTCCCGCACAGATACGCAGTATTTT. Protein: CASSLSSGSRTDTQYF.

The V gene is TRBV11-2, the J gene TRBJ2-2; D remains ambiguous. V was pared by 5 bases and J by 7 bases, with 17 bases between. This CDR3 has 15 residues. The germline V gene has CDR1 SGHAT and CDR2 FQNNGV. CDR3 sequence: CASSLPQRKLGELFF. As DNA, the CDR3 is TGTGCCAGCAGCCTCCCCCAGAGGAAACTCGGGGAGCTGTTTTTT.

The rearrangement uses TRBV18 and TRBJ2-7, with TRBD2 matching 14 bases. With 4 bases clipped from V and 3 bases from J, the junction kept 8 bases outside the gene matches. Germline lookup yields CDR1 KGHSH and CDR2 LQKENI. The CDR3 runs to 17 residues. The CDR3 loop is CASSRGTSGSFGYEQYF. The DNA for the CDR3 is TGTGCCAGCTCACGTGGGACTAGCGGGAGCTTCGGCTACGAGCAGTACTTC.

This chain joins TRBV15 and TRBJ1-2; TRBD1 is a possible D gene (6 bases). The CDR3 sequence is 16 residues long. V lost 4 bases to trimming and J lost 9 bases, with 24 bases between them. Germline CDR1 is LNHNV and CDR2 is YYDKDF (reference sequence). DNA for the CDR3: TGTGCCACCAGCATTGGGGGGGGCGGCGGTTTAGGGAGCTACACCTTC. Protein product: CATSIGGGGGLGSYTF.

The chain links TRBV28 to TRBJ2-7; D is possibly TRBD1 (5 bases). CDR1 and CDR2 (germline): MDHEN, SYDVKM. Between the trimmed V and J ends, which lost 5 bases and 2 bases, there was a span of 19 bases. The CDR3 loop spans 16 amino acids. CDR3 loop: CASSRHPQGTTYEQYF. The CDR3, as DNA: TGTGCCAGCAGTCGACACCCCCAGGGTACCACCTACGAGCAGTACTTC.

The count of this clone is one. The J gene is TRBJ2-3, the V gene TRBV19, with D perhaps matching TRBD2 (6 bases). V was pared by 7 bases and J by 0 bases, with 14 bases between. Germline V lookup: CDR1 LNHDA, CDR2 SQIVND (reference sequence). This CDR3 has 15 residues. The CDR3 nucleotides read TGTGCCAGTACCTCTAGCGCGACTAGCACAGATACGCAGTATTTT. Amino acid sequence: CASTSSATSTDTQYF.

The V call is TRBV5-1, the J call TRBJ1-1, with 8 bases identical to TRBD1. The ends lost 4 bases at V and 7 bases at J; junction bases unmatched: 12. Germline CDR1 is SGHRS and CDR2 is YFSETQ. This CDR3 comprises 15 residues. The CDR3 region has the DNA TGCGCCAGCAGCCTCCAAAATACAGGGGGATTTGAAGCTTTCTTT. Its translation is CASSLQNTGGFEAFF.

This rearrangement joins TRBV19 to TRBJ2-7; 9 nucleotides match TRBD2. V dropped 3 bases and J dropped 7; count of bases not matched to a gene: 7. CDR3 length: 14 residues. The V gene's germline CDR1 is LNHDA and CDR2 SQIVND (reference sequence). CDR3 DNA: TGTGCCAGTAGTATTACTGGCGGGAGGGAGGAGCAGTACTTC. It yields the protein CASSITGGREEQYF. The entire variable domain, with the rest obtained from reference TRBV19 and TRBJ2-7, is as follows: DGGITQSPKYLFRKEGQNVTLSCEQNLNHDAMYWYRQDPGQGLRLIYYSQIVNDFQKGDIAEGYSVSREKKESFPLTVTSAQKNPTAFYLCASSITGGREEQYFGPGTRLTVT.

The chain uses TRBV7-2 and TRBJ2-1; tentatively, D is TRBD2 (5 bases). CDR3 length: 15 amino acids. Germline-derived CDR1 and CDR2 are SGHTA and FQGNSA. Trimming stripped 1 base from V and 3 bases from J, with 10 bases between. CDR3 bases: TGTGCCAGCAGCTTAGGGCTAGCCCTCTACAATGAGCAGTTCTTC. This gives the protein CASSLGLALYNEQFF.

The chain has TRBV7-2 and TRBJ1-2; D may be TRBD1 (6 bases). This CDR3 has 13 amino acids. V was cut by 1 base and J by 4 bases, with 7 bases left in between. Germline values: CDR1 SGHTA, CDR2 FQGNSA. The CDR3 sequence: CASSLGGAYGYTF. The CDR3 DNA is TGTGCCAGCAGCTTAGGGGGGGCCTATGGCTACACCTTC. The variable domain in full, with the rest retrieved from reference TRBV7-2 and TRBJ1-2, is GAGVSQSPSNKVTEKGKDVELRCDPISGHTALYWYRQSLGQGLEFLIYFQGNSAPDKSGLPSDRFSAERTGGSVSTLTIQRTQQEDSAVYLCASSLGGAYGYTFGSGTRLTVV.

As regards this clone: Other DNA sequences in this sample translate to the same CDR3. In nucleotides, the CDR3 is TGCGCCAGCAGCTTGGACAGCGGGTACAATGAGCAGTTCTTC. It yields the protein CASSLDSGYNEQFF. V and J are TRBV5-1 and TRBJ2-1, with a tentative D call TRBD2 (6 bases). V was trimmed by 0 bases and J by 4 bases, leaving 8 bases between them. The length of the CDR3 is 14 residues. Germline V lookup: CDR1 SGHRS, CDR2 YFSETQ.

This sequence joins TRBV27 and TRBJ2-6; D gene ambiguous. V gave up 5 bases and J gave up 5 bases, with 10 bases separating them. Germline V gene lookup returns CDR1 MNHEY and CDR2 SMNVEV (reference sequence). CDR3 length: 14 residues. CDR3 amino acids: CASSAGVRANVLTF. CDR3 sequence (DNA): TGTGCCAGCAGTGCTGGGGTCCGGGCCAACGTCCTGACTTTC.

The DNA of the CDR3 is TGTGCCAGCAGCTTGGCGTCACAGGGGAAACTGTTTTTT. Its translation: CASSLASQGKLFF. The chain has TRBV5-6 and TRBJ1-4, with 7 nucleotides matching TRBD1. Germline trimming cut 0 bases from V and 11 bases from J; bases unmatched to any gene: 4. The CDR3 extends over 13 amino acids. Germline-derived CDR1 and CDR2 are SGHDT and YYEEEE.

The chain has TRBV15 and TRBJ1-4, with D possibly TRBD1 on 6 matching bases. The CDR3 is 15 residues long. The V gene lost 0 bases and the J gene lost 8 bases, with 13 bases spanning the gap. Per germline, CDR1 LNHNV and CDR2 YYDKDF (reference sequence). CDR3 coding DNA: TGTGCCACCAGCAGAGAAGTGGGGGCTTGGGAAAAACTGTTTTTT. This gives the protein CATSREVGAWEKLFF.